This T cell receptor (beta chain) stems from a study of shared clonotypes between healthy human individuals (dated by TCRdb to 2020 to 2021). General notes on the study: A couple of women and a few men aged 18 to 49 years were included in the cohort. Per donor, three plates each were used for CD4 naive and CD4 memory, two for CD8 naive, and one for CD8 memory. Per donor, leukapheresis produced somewhere between about 0.94 and 9 billion PBMCs. To increase sequencing depth and limit assay-specific biases, TCR repertoire library preparation and sequencing were carried out by different laboratories using diverse techniques. To estimate repertoire size and how much clonotype sharing occurs between individuals, the study deeply sequenced the blood TCR repertoires of several healthy adults. General conclusions and limits of the study: Approximately 4.8% of naive CD4, 3.5% of naive CD8, approximately 2% of memory CD4, and over 0.35% of memory CD8 clonotypes were shared across a few donors. Rarefaction of sorted-subset datasets indicated incomplete sequencing despite the large sequencing depth. Compared with non-shared clonotypes, clonotypes shared by all four sorted-subset donors had higher generation probabilities. Sampling was limited to blood, and TCR repertoires in tissue likely differ from TCR repertoires in blood. Based on pairwise subsampling, the degree of clonotype sharing among donors was expected to be affected by sequencing depth. Because the study included a small number of donors, the genetic and exposure-history diversity represented was limited. Naive subsets generally had larger estimated clonotype richness than memory subsets did.

The donors were healthy, HIV-negative adults who had no recently reported acute infections or vaccinations. Every donor was a Caucasian adult residing in Nashville, Tennessee, USA. Magnetic negative selection was used to enrich CD4+ T cells, after which naive cells were positively selected on CD45RA and the negative fraction became the memory subset. Blood was collected by leukapheresis, and PBMCs were isolated by Ficoll-Histopaque density gradient centrifugation and then cryopreserved in liquid nitrogen vapor phase. Analytical flow cytometry was used to check the purity and quantity of every magnetically sorted T cell population. Genomic DNA was isolated from every sorted fraction and measured by UV absorbance on a Nanodrop 2000c. Using the deep immunoSEQ assay, TCR CDR3 regions were amplified from genomic DNA by multiplex PCR. Extracted genomic DNA from each cell subset was distributed evenly across all wells of several immunoSEQ 96-well plates, and each plate was treated as a replicate. For sorted subsets, around 0.2 ug genomic DNA, equal to 30,000 to 35,000 T cell genomes, was loaded into each replicate PCR. Purified libraries were quantified with a Qubit 3.0 fluorometer, sized on a Bioanalyzer 2100, and re-quantified with the KAPA Library Quantification kit. Each immunoSEQ 96-well plate was sequenced on its own single-read 150-cycle Illumina NextSeq 550 flow cell. The published analysis was carried out like this. Because the immunoSEQ output held only junctional sequences and lacked quality scores, the filtering could not match the filtering applied to full-length reads. To assign V/J genes and CDR3, sequences were annotated using PyIR, a Python wrapper for IgBLAST v1.9, with IMGT germline references. Any read was removed if the V/J assignment was weak (E-value above 1e-6), the CDR3 was missing, or the read contained stop codons, out-of-frame junctions, or ambiguous translated residues. V3J clonotypes were defined by identical inferred V gene, J gene, and CDR3 amino acid sequence. Percentage overlap between repertoires was calculated by dividing the number of shared unique clonotypes by the size of the smaller repertoire. Richness of each repertoire was evaluated using RTK rarefaction, the Chao1 estimator, and Recon v2.1 estimates of unobserved clonotypes. OLGA was used to compute generation probabilities for all TCRbeta clonotypes that the gDNA method yielded from four donors. TCRdb mirrors the immuneACCESS table, restricted to in-frame sequences. Some clones are absent from its copies; in checked studies, under half trace to an unresolved V gene, and the reason for the others is unknown. That table is the source of V, J and clone size, and D and trimming were worked out from the DNA. The table for this sample lists some 790,000 clones; 72% of them were counted only once. Jointly, the top ten make up 1.8% of the sample.

Deletion took 7 bases off V and 3 bases off J, with a span of 12 bases between the germline ends. The CDR3 sequence holds 14 residues, the cysteine and phenylalanine included. Only the CDR3 part of the read is kept: 42 bases, read in frame from the first base. The CDR1 and CDR2 encoded by the germline V gene (reference sequence) are SEHNR and FQNEAQ. As regards this clone: Its recognized antigen is unknown. No base qualities exist here, and no much larger clone lies one base off it.

The receptor was derived from a woman in her twenties or thirties in good health. The chain links TRBV7-9 with TRBJ2-2, with a tentative D call of TRBD1 or TRBD2, each matching 5 bases. Sequences were obtained from memory CD4+ T cells sorted from blood. The sample's cell subset or site label is to be understood as: CD45RA-negative fraction. The DNA sequence reads TGTGCCAGCACAAGGGACGGGTACACCGGGGAGCTGTTTTTT. This is translated as CASTRDGYTGELFF.